This T cell receptor beta chain was recovered during a study of blood T cell repertoires in COVID-19. Study-wide background: The United States, Italy and Spain were the sources of the acute and convalescent COVID-19 samples. T cells, B-cell-depleted T cells, or PBMCs supplied cDNA or gDNA.

In the study's own analysis: Using reference gene primer amplification, nucleated cell counts were estimated. Measured with immunoSEQ multiplex PCR; TCRdb has only the in-frame clones, and not every one. D and trimming were read from the DNA, whereas the V and J calls and clone size are those reported in that table. The repertoire holds over 120,000 clones, with 88% as singletons. V was cut by 0 bases and J by 4 bases, with 9 bases left in between. CDR1 MNHEY and CDR2 SVGAGI come from the germline V gene. This CDR3 has 14 amino acids. This sequence joins TRBV6-5 and TRBJ1-1, with a tentative D call TRBD1 (5 bases). Sequenced input: peripheral blood. The source is an older man with acute or convalescent COVID-19. CDR3 DNA sequence: TGTGCCAGCAGTTACTCTCCGGGGGGCACTGAAGCTTTCTTT. Translation: CASSYSPGGTEAFF.